A single sample gave rise to the 23 T cell receptor beta chains below, sequenced in a study of shared clonotypes between healthy human individuals. Generated by immunoSEQ multiplex PCR, the TCRdb table keeps only in-frame clones and is missing some. The top ten hold around 1.4% of the sample, which has about 1 million clones, roughly 70% seen once. The sequencing sample was made of memory CD4+ T cells sorted from blood. Subset here: CD45RA-negative fraction. Source of these receptors: a man younger than 35 in good health.

The chain combines TRBV10-3 with TRBJ2-6; D ambiguous. This CDR3 has 16 amino acids. The ends were cut back, 4 bases at V and 0 bases at J, with 10 bases in the middle. Germline V CDR1 and CDR2: ENHRY, SYGVKD. The CDR3 region has the DNA TGTGCCATCAGTGTTTTCGGAAACTCTGGGGCCAACGTCCTGACTTTC. The encoded protein is CAISVFGNSGANVLTF.

This chain joins TRBV29-1 and TRBJ2-3; the D gene is possibly TRBD1 (5 bases). CDR3 length: 8 residues. Germline assignment: CDR1 SQVTM and CDR2 ANQGSEA. Trimming shortened V by 3 bases and J by 14 bases, and 6 bases separated the two germline ends. As DNA, the CDR3 is TGCAGCGTTGAGCAGGGGTATTTT. Translation: CSVEQGYF.

The chain combines TRBV30 with TRBJ1-1; tentatively, D is TRBD1 (6 bases). The CDR3 runs to 13 residues. The V end lost 1 base, the J end lost 0 bases, and 6 bases lay between the germline ends. Germline assignment: CDR1 GTSNPN and CDR2 SVGIG (reference sequence). The CDR3 here is CAWSDRVNTEAFF. As DNA, the CDR3 is TGTGCCTGGAGTGACAGGGTGAACACTGAAGCTTTCTTT.

The chain joins TRBV6-4 to TRBJ1-1; 8 bases match TRBD1. The CDR3 is 16 residues long. Per germline, CDR1 MRHNA and CDR2 SNTAGT. V lost 5 bases to trimming and J lost 0 bases; unmatched junction nucleotides: 8. This CDR3 is CASSLDRAKMNTEAFF. In DNA, the CDR3 is TGTGCCAGCAGTTTGGACAGGGCAAAGATGAACACTGAAGCTTTCTTT.

The chain recombines TRBV15 with TRBJ2-1; D may match TRBD1 or TRBD2 (5 bases each). Germline-derived CDR1 and CDR2 are LNHNV and YYDKDF (reference sequence). This CDR3 contains 12 residues. V was trimmed by 0 bases and J by 15 bases, leaving 12 bases between them. As DNA, the CDR3 is TGTGCCACCAGCAGAGACAGGGCGGGTCGGTTCTTC. As protein: CATSRDRAGRFF.

V is TRBV5-1 and J is TRBJ1-2; a possible D gene is TRBD1 (5 bases). Trimming took 3 bases from V and 3 from J, leaving 6 bases between them. There are 12 residues in the CDR3. Germline V CDR1 and CDR2: SGHRS, YFSETQ. Here the CDR3 DNA reads TGCGCCAGCAGCTGGGACTACTATGGCTACACCTTC. Protein sequence: CASSWDYYGYTF.

This clone was found once. The CDR3 sequence is CASSSPRVGSGNTGELFF. DNA for the CDR3: TGTGCCAGCAGCTCGCCTAGGGTCGGTAGCGGGAACACCGGGGAGCTGTTTTTT. The genes are TRBV5-4 and TRBJ2-2, with D perhaps TRBD2 (6 bases). V lost 3 bases, J lost 1 base, and 19 bases lay in between. This CDR3 spans 18 amino acids. Germline V gives CDR1 SGHNT, CDR2 YYREEE (reference sequence).

The J gene is TRBJ1-5, the V gene TRBV9; D gene ambiguous. Per germline, CDR1 SGDLS and CDR2 YYNGEE. The CDR3 has 13 residues. Trimming shortened V by 4 bases and J by 8 bases, and 13 bases separated the two germline ends. CDR3 region: CASSQLGGEPQHF. Here the CDR3 DNA reads TGTGCCAGCAGCCAACTGGGCGGGGAGCCCCAGCATTTT.

This clone was seen a single time. The V gene is TRBV25-1, the J gene TRBJ2-5, with a weak D call TRBD2 (5 bases). Trimming took 1 base from V and 5 from J, leaving 17 bases between them. The CDR3 is made up of 16 amino acids. The germline V gene encodes CDR1 MGHDK and CDR2 SYGVNS. The CDR3 region has the DNA TGTGCCAGCAGTGAATCGGGCCGGGGATTTGGGGAGACCCAGTACTTC. As protein: CASSESGRGFGETQYF. The full variable domain, rest sourced from reference TRBV25-1 and TRBJ2-5, is EADIYQTPRYLVIGTGKKITLECSQTMGHDKMYWYQQDPGMELHLIHYSYGVNSTEKGDLSSESTVSRIRTEHFPLTLESARPSHTSQYLCASSESGRGFGETQYFGPGTRLLVL.

This clone was seen only a few times. The genes are TRBV13 and TRBJ2-3; D might be TRBD2 (6 bases). The germline CDR1 and CDR2 sequences are PRHDT and FYEKMQ (reference sequence). The CDR3 is 13 residues long. With 4 bases removed from V and 4 bases from J, the gap between germline ends came to 9 bases. As DNA, the CDR3 is TGTGCCAGCAGCTACGGGAGCGCAGATACGCAGTATTTT. Protein product: CASSYGSADTQYF. Using reference TRBV13 and TRBJ2-3 for the parts outside the CDR3, the full variable domain is AAGVIQSPRHLIKEKRETATLKCYPIPRHDTVYWYQQGPGQDPQFLISFYEKMQSDKGSIPDRFSAQQFSDYHSELNMSSLELGDSALYFCASSYGSADTQYFGPGTRLTVL.

J is TRBJ2-5 and V is TRBV18; TRBD2 matches at 8 bases. This CDR3 contains 13 residues. Germline CDR1 is KGHSH and CDR2 is LQKENI. The V gene end was trimmed by 8 bases and the J gene end by 3 bases; junction bases not matched to a gene: 5. CDR3 sequence reads: CASGAGVKETQYF. CDR3 DNA sequence: TGTGCCAGCGGAGCGGGGGTTAAAGAGACCCAGTACTTC.

V is TRBV6-1 and J is TRBJ2-7, with TRBD1 identical over 12 bases. Looked up from germline, CDR1 is MNHNS and CDR2 is SASEGT. The length of the CDR3 is 12 residues. The junction had 0 bases not matched to a gene; V was cut back by 6 bases and J by 6 bases. CDR3 protein: CASRGQGAEQYF. CDR3 in DNA: TGTGCCAGCAGGGGACAGGGGGCCGAGCAGTACTTC.

The gene calls are TRBV5-1 and TRBJ2-1; 9 bases map to TRBD1. The CDR3 runs 16 residues. Losses at the gene ends were 0 bases for V and 6 bases for J; bases not matched to a gene: 7. CDR1 SGHRS and CDR2 YFSETQ come from the germline V gene. Here the CDR3 reads CASSLAPGTGSNEQFF. The CDR3 DNA is TGCGCCAGCAGCTTGGCTCCGGGGACAGGGAGCAATGAGCAGTTCTTC. The full variable domain, completed using reference TRBV5-1 and TRBJ2-1, is KAGVTQTPRYLIKTRGQQVTLSCSPISGHRSVSWYQQTPGQGLQFLFEYFSETQRNKGNFPGRFSGRQFSNSRSEMNVSTLELGDSALYLCASSLAPGTGSNEQFFGPGTRLTVL.

The V call is TRBV6-6, the J call TRBJ2-3, with no clear D. With 7 bases removed from V and 1 base from J, the gap between germline ends came to 18 bases. The V gene's germline CDR1 is MNHNY and CDR2 SVGAGI (reference sequence). The CDR3 has 16 amino acids. CDR3 sequence reads: CASKQPYGSGTDTQYF. Here the CDR3 DNA reads TGTGCCAGCAAGCAACCGTACGGGTCGGGCACAGATACGCAGTATTTT.

The chain carries TRBV30 and TRBJ1-4; no clear D gene. Looked up from germline, CDR1 is GTSNPN and CDR2 is SVGIG (reference sequence). Trimming pared 2 bases from V and 7 bases from J, leaving 14 bases between. The CDR3 runs 14 residues. CDR3 DNA sequence: TGTGCCTGGAGTCCGCTTGTAGTCAGTGAAAAACTGTTTTTT. Translation gives CAWSPLVVSEKLFF.

Points on this clone: Since a much larger clone is just one base distant, this may be a read error. V usage is TRBV7-8 and J usage is TRBJ1-3; TRBD1 matches at 10 bases. Germline trimming cut 3 bases from V and 2 bases from J; bases unmatched to any gene: 1. This CDR3 spans 15 amino acids. Germline CDR1 SGHVS, CDR2 FQNEAQ. CDR3 amino acids: CASSFDRGPGNTIYF. For the CDR3, the DNA is TGTGCCAGCAGCTTTGACAGGGGGCCTGGAAACACCATATATTTT.

This sequence joins TRBV5-1 and TRBJ2-1, with TRBD1 matching over 10 bases. The V gene end was trimmed by 4 bases and the J gene end by 7 bases; junction bases not matched to a gene: 5. The CDR3 has 14 amino acids. CDR1 and CDR2 (germline): SGHRS, YFSETQ. Here the CDR3 DNA reads TGCGCCAGCAGCCCCCGGGACAGGGGAAATGAGCAGTTCTTC. Translated: CASSPRDRGNEQFF. The full variable domain, rest sourced from reference TRBV5-1 and TRBJ2-1, is KAGVTQTPRYLIKTRGQQVTLSCSPISGHRSVSWYQQTPGQGLQFLFEYFSETQRNKGNFPGRFSGRQFSNSRSEMNVSTLELGDSALYLCASSPRDRGNEQFFGPGTRLTVL.

This clone has only a few counts. This rearrangement joins TRBV5-4 to TRBJ2-1; a weak D match, TRBD1 (5 bases). Germline CDR1 reads SGHNT; CDR2 reads YYREEE (reference sequence). This CDR3 region has 15 residues. Trimming shortened V by 0 bases and J by 2 bases, and 9 bases separated the two germline ends. CDR3 loop: CASSLGQGPYNEQFF. CDR3 in DNA: TGTGCCAGCAGCTTGGGCCAGGGCCCCTACAATGAGCAGTTCTTC.

The chain combines TRBV2 with TRBJ2-3; 9 nucleotides align to TRBD1. J gave up 1 base and V 5 bases, and 4 bases lay outside the gene matches. The length of the CDR3 is 15 residues. The germline V gene has CDR1 SNHLY and CDR2 FYNNEI. CDR3 residues: CASSPGQGRTDTQYF. The DNA for the CDR3 is TGTGCCAGCAGTCCTGGACAGGGGCGCACAGATACGCAGTATTTT.

This clone has a handful of counts. The sample contains more than one DNA sequence encoding this CDR3. CDR3 nucleotides: TGTGCCAGCAGCTTAGTTTTGGAGACCCAGTACTTC. It translates to CASSLVLETQYF. The chain employs TRBV7-9 and TRBJ2-5, with unresolved D. Trimming removed 1 base at V and 5 bases at J, with 5 bases between. CDR1 and CDR2 from the germline V gene are SEHNR and FQNEAQ (reference sequence). The CDR3 totals 12 residues. Full variable domain (remainder filled in from reference TRBV7-9 and TRBJ2-5): DTGVSQNPRHKITKRGQNVTFRCDPISEHNRLYWYRQTLGQGPEFLTYFQNEAQLEKSRLLSDRFSAERPKGSFSTLEIQRTEQGDSAMYLCASSLVLETQYFGPGTRLLVL.

This sequence joins TRBV7-9 and TRBJ1-2; the D is unclear. The CDR3 sequence is 15 residues long. Deletions cut 2 bases from V and 0 bases from J, with 10 bases between. Germline CDR1 SEHNR, CDR2 FQNEAQ (reference sequence). The CDR3, as DNA: TGTGCCAGCAGCTTATTGGCCACGGCTAACTATGGCTACACCTTC. Protein sequence: CASSLLATANYGYTF.

The CDR3 DNA follows: TGTGCCTGGAGTAGGACGACAACTAATGAAAAACTGTTTTTT. Translating it yields CAWSRTTTNEKLFF. The chain combines TRBV30 with TRBJ1-4; D ambiguous. Deletions cut 2 bases from V and 0 bases from J, with 7 bases between. Per germline, CDR1 GTSNPN and CDR2 SVGIG (reference sequence). This CDR3 has 14 amino acids.

The V call is TRBV15, the J call TRBJ2-7; TRBD1 aligns across 7 bases. The J segment lost 0 bases and the V segment lost 8 bases, leaving 13 bases of the junction unmatched. This CDR3 has 16 residues. Germline loops: CDR1 LNHNV, CDR2 YYDKDF (reference sequence). CDR3 DNA sequence: TGTGCCACCGGAGCCTACAGGGGAGCTTCCTCCTACGAGCAGTACTTC. Translation: CATGAYRGASSYEQYF.